One sample yielded the 17 T cell receptor beta chains listed below, sequenced in a study of early T cells in non-severe SARS-CoV-2 infection. Via MiXCR, TCRdb re-called the 5' RACE reads, giving one row per CDR3 protein. The repertoire holds around 30,000 distinct CDR3 sequences, with about 6% as singletons. Specimen: whole blood. All receptors derive from an adult who was a healthcare worker with PCR-confirmed SARS-CoV-2 infection or an uninfected control (not recorded which).

This chain joins TRBV20-1 and TRBJ2-3; TRBD2 agrees at 7 bases. J gave up 1 base and V 3 bases, and 4 bases lay outside the gene matches. Germline loops: CDR1 DFQATT, CDR2 SNEGSKA (reference sequence). The CDR3 runs to 14 residues. The CDR3 DNA reads TGCAGTGCTAGTGTGGGGGGGGGCACAGATACGCAGTATTTT. Protein sequence: CSASVGGGTDTQYF.

This clonotype turned up a few times. J is TRBJ1-5 and V is TRBV27; D call uncertain. Germline CDR1 and CDR2: MNHEY and SMNVEV (reference sequence). CDR3 length: 12 residues. Trimming took 6 bases from V and 4 from J, leaving 7 bases between them. The DNA for the CDR3 is TGTGCCAGCAGCACGATGAATCAGCCCCAGCATTTT. Translation: CASSTMNQPQHF.

This clonotype is labeled as medium-sized. This chain connects TRBV11-2 to TRBJ2-7; TRBD2 matches at 8 bases. Germline CDR1 and CDR2: SGHAT and FQNNGV. This CDR3 contains 15 residues. With 5 bases clipped from V and 2 bases from J, the junction kept 8 bases outside the gene matches. The CDR3 DNA follows: TGTGCCAGCAGCCCTCAAAGCGGGGGAACCTACGAGCAGTACTTC. It codes for CASSPQSGGTYEQYF.

The chain carries TRBV6-2 or TRBV6-3 and TRBJ2-5; 9 bases line up with TRBD2. The CDR3 spans 13 residues. With 4 bases clipped from V and 5 bases from J, the junction kept 2 bases outside the gene matches. Germline V gene data show CDR1 as MNHEY and CDR2 as SVGEGT. Written as DNA, the CDR3 is TGTGCCAGCAGTTCTAGCGGGGTCGAGACCCAGTACTTC. This codes for CASSSSGVETQYF.

This clonotype was recorded many times. The chain links TRBV29-1 to TRBJ2-7; tentatively, D is TRBD1 or TRBD2 (5 bases each). The germline V gene has CDR1 SQVTM and CDR2 ANQGSEA. Trimming shortened V by 6 bases and J by 0 bases, and 12 bases separated the two germline ends. This CDR3 comprises 13 residues. CDR3 sequence (DNA): TGCAGCGTCCCGGGACGGACCTCCTACGAGCAGTACTTC. Translated, it gives CSVPGRTSYEQYF.

This clonotype was recorded at least ten times. This chain's CDR3 is CASSGDSFNYEQYF. The CDR3 nucleotides are TGTGCCAGCAGCGGGGACAGTTTCAACTACGAGCAGTACTTC. The chain employs TRBV12-3 or TRBV12-4 and TRBJ2-7, with 7 bases lining up with TRBD1. There are 14 residues in the CDR3. The ends lost 6 bases at V and 3 bases at J; junction bases unmatched: 8.

This clonotype was detected ten times or more. The rearrangement joins TRBV10-1 to TRBJ2-5, with D hard to call. The germline V and J ends were trimmed by 2 bases and 3 bases, with 13 bases remaining between them. Germline V gene lookup returns CDR1 WNHNN and CDR2 SYGVQD (reference sequence). This CDR3 has 15 residues. The CDR3 loop reads CASSERTWLEETQYF. The CDR3 coding sequence is TGCGCCAGCAGTGAGCGGACGTGGTTGGAAGAGACCCAGTACTTC.

There are many counts of this clonotype. This chain's CDR3 is CASRIPGQGTQETQYF. DNA of the CDR3: TGTGCCAGCAGGATTCCGGGACAGGGCACTCAAGAGACCCAGTACTTC. J is TRBJ2-5 and V is TRBV11-2; TRBD1 aligns across 9 bases. The junction had 10 bases not matched to a gene; V was cut back by 6 bases and J by 2 bases. Germline V gene lookup returns CDR1 SGHAT and CDR2 FQNNGV. The CDR3 spans 16 residues.

This chain connects TRBV6-5 to TRBJ1-3; D is unresolved. The CDR3 covers 18 residues. V dropped 0 bases and J dropped 4 bases, with 19 bases sitting between them. From germline, CDR1 is MNHEY and CDR2 SVGAGI. The CDR3: CASSYSIFAQELGNTIYF. Here the CDR3 DNA reads TGTGCCAGCAGTTACTCGATTTTTGCTCAGGAGTTAGGAAACACCATATATTTT.

This chain links TRBV9 with TRBJ2-1; D gene unclear. The CDR3 is 18 residues long. V lost 0 bases and J 2 bases, leaving 18 bases between the germline ends. CDR1 and CDR2 from the germline V gene are SGDLS and YYNGEE. The DNA for the CDR3 is TGTGCCAGCAGCGTAGGTTCCCTCTCTGGGAACCCCTACAATGAGCAGTTCTTC. Encoded protein: CASSVGSLSGNPYNEQFF.

This clonotype was seen repeatedly, ten times or more. The chain joins TRBV4-3 to TRBJ2-6; no definite D call. Trimming took off 0 bases at V and 0 bases at J, with 12 bases between the two ends. CDR3 length: 18 amino acids. Germline-derived CDR1 and CDR2 are LGHNA and YSLEER. The CDR3 sequence is CASSQDPPQSSGANVLTF. The DNA of the CDR3 is TGCGCCAGCAGCCAAGACCCTCCACAGAGCTCTGGGGCCAACGTCCTGACTTTC.

This clonotype was recorded at least ten times. V gene TRBV7-9 combines with J gene TRBJ1-2, with D perhaps TRBD1 (5 bases). Germline-derived CDR1 and CDR2 are SEHNR and FQNEAQ (reference sequence). Trimming left V 5 bases short and J 3 bases short, with 13 bases between. The CDR3 runs 14 residues. The DNA for the CDR3 is TGTGCCAGCAGCGAGCAGGGCGGGGACTATGGCTACACCTTC. Translating gives CASSEQGGDYGYTF.

In this sample, this clonotype turned up many times. The chain joins TRBV29-1 to TRBJ1-4, with 10 bases fitting TRBD1. Germline V gene data show CDR1 as SQVTM and CDR2 as ANQGSEA. V shed 1 base, J shed 5 bases, and the junction held 4 bases outside the gene matches. The CDR3 is made up of 15 amino acids. The CDR3 region is CSVEVPGQGNEKLFF. CDR3 sequence (DNA): TGCAGCGTTGAAGTCCCGGGACAGGGGAATGAAAAACTGTTTTTT.

This chain connects TRBV4-3 to TRBJ2-3; D remains ambiguous. CDR3 length: 18 amino acids. V was cut by 2 bases and J by 0 bases, with 18 bases left in between. Germline V gene lookup returns CDR1 LGHNA and CDR2 YSLEER. CDR3 nucleotide sequence: TGCGCCAGCAGCCAACAATTAAATAGGGATCCTAGCACAGATACGCAGTATTTT. It yields the protein CASSQQLNRDPSTDTQYF.

This clonotype was observed at least ten times. This rearrangement joins TRBV28 to TRBJ1-4, with 7 positions matching TRBD1. Per the germline V gene, CDR1 is MDHEN and CDR2 is SYDVKM. V lost 5 bases, J lost 0 bases, and 3 bases stayed unmatched. The CDR3 covers 15 residues. In nucleotides, the CDR3 is TGTGCCAGCAGTCCAGGGACAGCAACTAATGAAAAACTGTTTTTT. It yields the protein CASSPGTATNEKLFF.

This clonotype has at least ten counts. The chain joins TRBV3-1 to TRBJ1-4; 7 bases match TRBD1. This CDR3 spans 15 amino acids. Germline assignment: CDR1 LGHDT and CDR2 YNNKEL (reference sequence). Losses at the gene ends were 4 bases for V and 2 bases for J; bases not matched to a gene: 4. The CDR3, as DNA: TGTGCCAGCAGCCTACAGGGACAGACTAATGAAAAACTGTTTTTT. It translates to CASSLQGQTNEKLFF.

The table lists this clonotype with many counts. The chain links TRBV5-6 to TRBJ1-2; TRBD1 agrees at 12 bases. Germline V lookup: CDR1 SGHDT, CDR2 YYEEEE. The CDR3 runs to 15 residues. V lost 4 bases and J lost 4; bases outside the gene matches: 5. The CDR3 nucleotides read TGTGCCAGCAGCCGAGGGACAGGGGGCCTCTATGGCTACACCTTC. Protein: CASSRGTGGLYGYTF.